Listed below are T cell receptor beta chains from one sample, sequenced in a study of T cells after yellow fever vaccination. TCRdb itself ran the 5' RACE reads through MiXCR, one entry per CDR3 protein. This table has 400,000 to 450,000 distinct CDR3 sequences, roughly 20% appearing once. The source material was PBMCs, sampled before the yellow fever booster vaccination. Receptors were obtained from a man in his late teens or twenties who received the YFV17D yellow fever vaccine. Each CDR3 is given without its conserved first and last residue.

V gene,J gene,CDR3 length,CDR3 protein
TRBV24-1,TRBJ2-2,13,ATSGLAGRTGELF
TRBV3-1,TRBJ2-3,15,ASAFQGMAFGTDTQY
TRBV12-3/TRBV12-4,TRBJ2-7,10,ASSQTGSEQY
TRBV6-1,TRBJ2-1,9,ASKAYNEQF
TRBV6-6,TRBJ1-1,14,ASSSSGNNMNTEAF
TRBV4-1,TRBJ1-1,17,ASSQGSALWRTVRGEAF
TRBV7-2,TRBJ2-3,14,ASSPQGYSSADTQY
TRBV6-1,TRBJ1-5,11,ASSEQGSQPQH
TRBV15,TRBJ1-6,11,ATSRGGLSPLH
TRBV4-3,TRBJ2-1,14,ASSQVPTGGFPPQF
TRBV5-6,TRBJ2-1,11,ASSSRGANEQF
TRBV30,TRBJ1-2,11,AWSVEANYGYT
TRBV7-9,TRBJ1-1,14,ASSSATFHMNTEAF
TRBV28,TRBJ2-5,13,ASSPSGGPSETQY
TRBV6-5,TRBJ1-1,12,ASSYRFLNTEAF
TRBV20-1,TRBJ2-7,14,SATPQIAAFVYEQY
TRBV27,TRBJ2-3,9,ASANTDTQY
TRBV9,TRBJ2-7,13,ASSLGLAGGLEQY
TRBV24-1,TRBJ2-5,12,ATSAEGYGGTQY
TRBV20-1,TRBJ2-5,14,SARFQGAPLLETQY
TRBV15,TRBJ1-2,12,ATSRDRGNYGYT
TRBV5-1,TRBJ2-3,15,ASTLGISGHSTDTQY
TRBV7-2,TRBJ2-5,12,ASSFSGGKETQY
TRBV12-3/TRBV12-4,TRBJ2-2,14,ASSPGGTLSSGELF
TRBV6-2/TRBV6-3,TRBJ2-1,9,ASSAGESQF
TRBV12-3/TRBV12-4,TRBJ2-1,13,ASISSGAPYNEQF
TRBV7-8,TRBJ1-6,14,ASSFNMVFYNSPLH
TRBV4-1,TRBJ1-2,13,ASSQDRGGLNGYT
TRBV15,TRBJ2-5,10,ATSGTGVTQY
TRBV5-1,TRBJ1-1,11,ASSPPGRPEAF
TRBV12-3/TRBV12-4,TRBJ2-3,8,ASRRDTQY
TRBV12-3/TRBV12-4,TRBJ1-6,12,ASSSAAYNSPLH
TRBV11-3,TRBJ2-4,13,ASRTSGVSLHIQY
TRBV4-3,TRBJ1-1,12,ASRATGLDTEAF
TRBV19,TRBJ1-1,12,ASSRKGFDTEAF
TRBV27,TRBJ1-6,11,ASSLSNSSPLH
TRBV18,TRBJ1-6,11,ASSPQPNSPLH
TRBV30,TRBJ2-1,13,AWSVTGGLRDEQF
TRBV4-2,TRBJ1-6,13,ASSRLAEDNSPLH
TRBV9,TRBJ2-2,12,ASSVASETGELF
TRBV7-2,TRBJ1-2,14,ASSLDSVGGDYGYT
TRBV12-3/TRBV12-4,TRBJ2-5,14,ASSPLAGGRQETQY
TRBV5-1,TRBJ2-5,14,ASSPNPAGARETQY
TRBV7-2,TRBJ2-1,12,ASSRDRDYNEQF
TRBV7-2,TRBJ2-3,13,ASSLGGAGTDTQY
TRBV29-1,TRBJ2-3,11,SVETSSADTQY
TRBV20-1,TRBJ1-5,11,SARPVSNQPQH
TRBV6-1,TRBJ1-6,10,ASIQGDSPLH
TRBV29-1,TRBJ2-5,11,SVSRDIQETQY
TRBV12-3/TRBV12-4,TRBJ2-4,17,ASTPPGTGVHLAKNIQY
TRBV20-1,TRBJ2-3,10,SATEFTDTQY
TRBV24-1,TRBJ1-1,10,ATSDGLGEAF
TRBV3-1,TRBJ1-6,12,ASSLPLRDSPLH
TRBV20-1,TRBJ1-2,11,SAKGPDNYGYT
TRBV2,TRBJ1-5,11,ASGPSAYQPQH
TRBV5-1,TRBJ1-6,14,ASSLAGGRSNSPLH
TRBV7-2,TRBJ1-2,13,ASSLAARPPDGYT